This T cell receptor beta chain was profiled in a study of T cell responses to AZD1222 COVID-19 vaccine. Findings and caveats of the study: Repertoire samples came only from after the peak T cell response. Among the donors, most were white British and more were female, and clonal diversity was possibly underestimated.

From germline, CDR1 is ENHRY and CDR2 SYGVKD. V was pared by 6 bases and J by 2 bases, with 10 bases of the junction left unmatched. The CDR3 spans 16 residues. Clones were sequenced by immunoSEQ multiplex PCR, and TCRdb holds only the in-frame ones, with some missing. This sample has tens of thousands of clones, with approximately 83% found just once. Concerning this clone itself: Its antigen is not identified.

The sample was peripheral blood, taken 28 days after the second AZD1222 dose. This sequence originates from an adult who received the AZD1222 COVID-19 vaccine. The V and J genes are TRBV10-3 and TRBJ2-5; 9 positions match TRBD1. This chain's CDR3 is CAIRERPGQGQETQYF. The CDR3 DNA follows: TGTGCCATCAGAGAAAGACCGGGACAGGGTCAAGAGACCCAGTACTTC.